Shown below are 2 T cell receptor beta chains from a single sample sequenced in a study of T cell changes during pregnancy in multiple sclerosis. Clones were read by immunoSEQ multiplex PCR, and TCRdb kept only the in-frame ones, dropping some. The sample yields tens of thousands of clones, 90% to 95% seen once. Specimen: peripheral blood, collected in the first trimester of pregnancy. The origin of the receptors is a female donor in good health, enrolled as a control in a pregnancy study.

The chain carries TRBV2 and TRBJ2-7; TRBD1 aligns across 10 bases. The length of the CDR3 is 15 residues. Germline V gene lookup returns CDR1 SNHLY and CDR2 FYNNEI. V gave up 6 bases and J gave up 3 bases; unmatched junction bases: 8. The CDR3 DNA follows: TGTGCCAGCAGGGACAGGACAGGGGGAGGCTACGAGCAGTACTTC. As protein: CASRDRTGGGYEQYF.

The chain employs TRBV10-3 and TRBJ1-2; D not resolved. V was shortened by 0 bases and J by 4 bases, with 12 bases between the two germline ends. Germline CDR1 and CDR2: ENHRY and SYGVKD. CDR3 length: 15 residues. CDR3 coding DNA: TGTGCCATCAGTGAGTCTGAGGGTTTTGGCTATGGCTACACCTTC. Translating it yields CAISESEGFGYGYTF.